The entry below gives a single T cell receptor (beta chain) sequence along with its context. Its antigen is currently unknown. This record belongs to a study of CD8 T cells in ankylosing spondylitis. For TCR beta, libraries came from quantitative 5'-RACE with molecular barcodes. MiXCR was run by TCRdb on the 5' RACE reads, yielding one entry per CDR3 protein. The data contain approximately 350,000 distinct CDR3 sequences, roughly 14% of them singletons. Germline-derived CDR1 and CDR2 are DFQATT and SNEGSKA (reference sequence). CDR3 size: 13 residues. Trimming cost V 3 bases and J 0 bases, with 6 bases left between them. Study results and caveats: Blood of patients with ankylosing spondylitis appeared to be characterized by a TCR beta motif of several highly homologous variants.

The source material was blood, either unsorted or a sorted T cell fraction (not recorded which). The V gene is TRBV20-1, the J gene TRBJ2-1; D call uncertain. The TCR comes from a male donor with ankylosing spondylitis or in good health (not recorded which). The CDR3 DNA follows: TGCAGTGCTAGTCGAAGCTCCTACAATGAGCAGTTCTTC. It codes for CSASRSSYNEQFF.